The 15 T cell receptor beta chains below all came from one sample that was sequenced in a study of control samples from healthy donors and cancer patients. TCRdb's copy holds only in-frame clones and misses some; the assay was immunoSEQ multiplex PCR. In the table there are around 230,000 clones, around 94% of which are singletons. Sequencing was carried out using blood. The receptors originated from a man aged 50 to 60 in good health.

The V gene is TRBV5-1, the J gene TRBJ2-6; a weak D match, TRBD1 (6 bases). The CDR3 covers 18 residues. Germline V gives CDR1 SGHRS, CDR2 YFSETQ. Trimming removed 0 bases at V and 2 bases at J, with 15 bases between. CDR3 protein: CASSLARDTGTGANVLTF. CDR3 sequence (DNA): TGCGCCAGCAGCTTGGCCAGGGACACTGGGACTGGGGCCAACGTCCTGACTTTC.

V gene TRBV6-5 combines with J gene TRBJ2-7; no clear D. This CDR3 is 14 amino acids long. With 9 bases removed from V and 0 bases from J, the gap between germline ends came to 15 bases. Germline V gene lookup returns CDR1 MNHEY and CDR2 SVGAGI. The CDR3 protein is CASGKERASYEQYV. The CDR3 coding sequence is TGTGCCAGTGGCAAGGAACGAGCCTCCTACGAGCAGTACGTC.

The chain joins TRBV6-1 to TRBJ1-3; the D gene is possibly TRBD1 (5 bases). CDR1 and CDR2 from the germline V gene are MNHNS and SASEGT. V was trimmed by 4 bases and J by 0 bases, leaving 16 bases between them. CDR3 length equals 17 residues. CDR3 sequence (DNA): TGTGCCAGCAGTGGACAGCGGGGGTTTACCTCTGGAAACACCATATATTTT. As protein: CASSGQRGFTSGNTIYF.

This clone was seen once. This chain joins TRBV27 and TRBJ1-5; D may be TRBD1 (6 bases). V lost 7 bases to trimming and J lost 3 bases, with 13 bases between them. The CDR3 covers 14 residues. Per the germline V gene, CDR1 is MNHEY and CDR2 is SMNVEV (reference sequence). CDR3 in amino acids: CASTARGDNQPQHF. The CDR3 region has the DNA TGTGCCAGCACCGCGAGGGGGGACAATCAGCCCCAGCATTTT.

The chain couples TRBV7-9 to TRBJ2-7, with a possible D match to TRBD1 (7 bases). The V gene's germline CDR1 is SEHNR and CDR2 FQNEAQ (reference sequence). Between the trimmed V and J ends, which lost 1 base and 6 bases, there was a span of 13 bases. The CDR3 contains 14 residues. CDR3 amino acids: CASSLEGRGVEQYF. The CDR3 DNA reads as TGTGCCAGCAGCTTAGAGGGCAGGGGGGTCGAGCAGTACTTC. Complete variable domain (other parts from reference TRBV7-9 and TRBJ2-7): DTGVSQNPRHKITKRGQNVTFRCDPISEHNRLYWYRQTLGQGPEFLTYFQNEAQLEKSRLLSDRFSAERPKGSFSTLEIQRTEQGDSAMYLCASSLEGRGVEQYFGPGTRLTVT.

CDR3 region: CASSLDRTGYTF. DNA for the CDR3: TGTGCCAGCAGCTTGGACCGGACCGGCTACACCTTC. The chain couples TRBV7-9 to TRBJ1-2; the D is unclear. The germline V and J ends were trimmed by 3 bases and 8 bases, with 10 bases remaining between them. This CDR3 spans 12 amino acids. Germline V gene sequence: CDR1 SEHNR, CDR2 FQNEAQ (reference sequence).

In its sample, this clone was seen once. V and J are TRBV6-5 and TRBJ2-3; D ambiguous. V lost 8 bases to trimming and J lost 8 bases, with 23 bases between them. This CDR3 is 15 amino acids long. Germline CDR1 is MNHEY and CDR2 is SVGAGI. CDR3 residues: CASGTGRQDGRTQYF. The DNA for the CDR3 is TGTGCCAGCGGAACCGGCCGGCAGGACGGACGTACGCAGTATTTT.

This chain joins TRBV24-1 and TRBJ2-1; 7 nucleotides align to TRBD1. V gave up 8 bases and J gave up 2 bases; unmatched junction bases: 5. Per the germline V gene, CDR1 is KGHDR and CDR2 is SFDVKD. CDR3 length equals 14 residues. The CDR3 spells CATMSQGAYNEQFF. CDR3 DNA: TGTGCCACCATGTCTCAGGGGGCCTACAATGAGCAGTTCTTC.

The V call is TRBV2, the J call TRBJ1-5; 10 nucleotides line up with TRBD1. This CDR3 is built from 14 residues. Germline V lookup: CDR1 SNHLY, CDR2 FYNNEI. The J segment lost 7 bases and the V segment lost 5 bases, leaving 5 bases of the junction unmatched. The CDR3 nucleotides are TGTGCCAGCAGTTACGGGACAGGGGTACAGCCCCAGCATTTT. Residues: CASSYGTGVQPQHF.

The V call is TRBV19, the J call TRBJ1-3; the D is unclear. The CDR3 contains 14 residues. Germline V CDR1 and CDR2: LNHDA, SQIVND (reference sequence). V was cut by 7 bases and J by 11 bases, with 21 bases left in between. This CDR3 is CASTPRAALIPIYF. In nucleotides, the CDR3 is TGTGCCAGTACCCCGAGGGCAGCCTTGATACCCATATATTTT. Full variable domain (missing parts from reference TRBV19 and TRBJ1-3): DGGITQSPKYLFRKEGQNVTLSCEQNLNHDAMYWYRQDPGQGLRLIYYSQIVNDFQKGDIAEGYSVSREKKESFPLTVTSAQKNPTAFYLCASTPRAALIPIYFGEGSWLTVV.

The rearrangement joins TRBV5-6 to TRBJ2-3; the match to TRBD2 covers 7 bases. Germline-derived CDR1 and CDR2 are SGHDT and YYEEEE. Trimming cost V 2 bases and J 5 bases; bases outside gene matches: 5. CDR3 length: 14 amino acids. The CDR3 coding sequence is TGTGCCAGCAGCTTCAGGGAGGGGCTAGATACGCAGTATTTT. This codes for CASSFREGLDTQYF.

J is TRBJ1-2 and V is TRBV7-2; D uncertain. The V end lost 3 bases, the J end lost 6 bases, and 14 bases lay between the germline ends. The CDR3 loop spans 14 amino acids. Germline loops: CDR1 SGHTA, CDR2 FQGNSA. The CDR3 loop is CASSFQIFGDGYTF. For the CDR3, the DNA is TGTGCCAGCAGCTTCCAGATCTTTGGGGATGGCTACACCTTC.

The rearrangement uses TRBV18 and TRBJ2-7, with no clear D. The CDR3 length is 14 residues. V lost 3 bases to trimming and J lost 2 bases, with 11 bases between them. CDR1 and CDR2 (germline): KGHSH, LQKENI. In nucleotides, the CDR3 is TGTGCCAGCTCACCCGGCCGCACTACCTACGAGCAGTACGTC. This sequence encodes CASSPGRTTYEQYV.

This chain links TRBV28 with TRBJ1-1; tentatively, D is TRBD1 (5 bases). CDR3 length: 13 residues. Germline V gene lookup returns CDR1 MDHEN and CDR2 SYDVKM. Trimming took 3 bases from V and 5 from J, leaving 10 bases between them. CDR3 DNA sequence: TGTGCCAGCAGTTTCCGGGAGGGGACTGAAGCTTTCTTT. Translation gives CASSFREGTEAFF.

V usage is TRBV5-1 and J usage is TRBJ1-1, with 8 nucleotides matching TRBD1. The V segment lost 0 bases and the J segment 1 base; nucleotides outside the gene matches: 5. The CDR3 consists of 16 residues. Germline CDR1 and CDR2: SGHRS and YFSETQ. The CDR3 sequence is CASSLAPDRANTEAFF. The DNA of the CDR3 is TGCGCCAGCAGCTTGGCCCCGGACAGGGCGAACACTGAAGCTTTCTTT.